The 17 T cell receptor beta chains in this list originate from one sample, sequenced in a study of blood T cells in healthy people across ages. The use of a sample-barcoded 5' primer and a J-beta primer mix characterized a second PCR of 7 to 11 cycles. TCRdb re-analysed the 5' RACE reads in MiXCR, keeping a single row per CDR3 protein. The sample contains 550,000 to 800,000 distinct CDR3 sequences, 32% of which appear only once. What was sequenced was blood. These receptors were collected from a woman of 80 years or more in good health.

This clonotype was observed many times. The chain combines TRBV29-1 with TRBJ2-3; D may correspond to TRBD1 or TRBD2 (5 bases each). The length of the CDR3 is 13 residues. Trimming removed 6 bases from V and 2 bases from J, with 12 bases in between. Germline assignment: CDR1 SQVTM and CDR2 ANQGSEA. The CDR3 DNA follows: TGCAGCGTACGGGACCGAGCCACAGATACGCAGTATTTT. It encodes CSVRDRATDTQYF.

The CDR3 sequence is CASSRQGLDSGANVLTF. CDR3 DNA: TGCGCCAGCAGTCGACAGGGACTAGACTCTGGGGCCAACGTCCTGACTTTC. The gene calls are TRBV5-1 and TRBJ2-6, with D possibly being TRBD2 (8 bases). The germline V gene encodes CDR1 SGHRS and CDR2 YFSETQ. Between the trimmed V and J ends, which lost 5 bases and 0 bases, there was a span of 15 bases. This CDR3 is built from 17 residues.

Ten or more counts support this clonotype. The CDR3 sequence is CASIRDRDYQETQYF. CDR3 sequence (DNA): TGTGCCAGCATACGTGACAGGGATTACCAAGAGACCCAGTACTTC. The rearrangement uses TRBV6-6 and TRBJ2-5, with 7 bases fitting TRBD1. Germline assignment: CDR1 MNHNY and CDR2 SVGAGI (reference sequence). V dropped 7 bases and J dropped 0; count of bases not matched to a gene: 8. The CDR3 runs to 15 residues.

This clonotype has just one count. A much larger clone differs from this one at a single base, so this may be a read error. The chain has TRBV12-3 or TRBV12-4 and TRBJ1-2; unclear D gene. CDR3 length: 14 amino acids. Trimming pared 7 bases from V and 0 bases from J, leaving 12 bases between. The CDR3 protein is CASNPGRSNYGYTF. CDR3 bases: TGTGCCAGCAACCCGGGCCGTTCTAACTATGGCTACACCTTC.

The CDR3 sequence is CAWSVRWGFSSYEQYF. For the CDR3, the DNA is TGTGCCTGGAGTGTACGGTGGGGATTCTCTTCCTACGAGCAGTACTTC. The V call is TRBV30, the J call TRBJ2-7; D ambiguous. Trimming took off 0 bases at V and 1 base at J, with 16 bases between the two ends. Germline CDR1 and CDR2: GTSNPN and SVGIG (reference sequence). The CDR3 consists of 16 residues.

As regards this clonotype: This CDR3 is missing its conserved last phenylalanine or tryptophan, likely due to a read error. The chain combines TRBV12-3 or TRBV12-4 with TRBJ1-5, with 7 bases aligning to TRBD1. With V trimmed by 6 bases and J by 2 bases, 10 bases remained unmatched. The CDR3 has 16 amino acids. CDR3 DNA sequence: TGTGCCAGCAGATTACGACAGGGAGAGGGCAATCAGCCCCAGCATTTG. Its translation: CASRLRQGEGNQPQHL.

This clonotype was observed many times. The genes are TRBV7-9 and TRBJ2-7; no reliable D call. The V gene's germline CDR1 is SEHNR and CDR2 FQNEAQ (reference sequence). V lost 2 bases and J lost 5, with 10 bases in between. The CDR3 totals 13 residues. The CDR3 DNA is TGTGCCAGCAGCTTACCGGGCAATCACGAGCAGTACTTC. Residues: CASSLPGNHEQYF.

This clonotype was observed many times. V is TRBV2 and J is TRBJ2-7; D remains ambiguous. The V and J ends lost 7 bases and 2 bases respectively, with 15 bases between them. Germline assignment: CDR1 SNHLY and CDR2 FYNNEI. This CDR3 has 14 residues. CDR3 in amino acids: CASKTQRLAYEQYF. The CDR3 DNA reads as TGTGCCAGCAAGACCCAACGTCTGGCCTACGAGCAGTACTTC.

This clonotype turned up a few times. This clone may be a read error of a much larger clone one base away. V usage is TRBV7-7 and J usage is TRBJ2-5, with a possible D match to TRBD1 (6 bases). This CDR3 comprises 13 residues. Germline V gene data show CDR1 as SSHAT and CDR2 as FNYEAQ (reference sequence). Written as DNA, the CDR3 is TGTGCTAGCAGCTCCCTGAGGGGGAATGAGCAGTACTTC. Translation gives CASSSLRGNEQYF.

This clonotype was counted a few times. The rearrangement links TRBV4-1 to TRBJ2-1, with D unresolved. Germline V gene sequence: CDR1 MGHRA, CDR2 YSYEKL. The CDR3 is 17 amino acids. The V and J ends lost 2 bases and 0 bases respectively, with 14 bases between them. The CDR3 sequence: CASSQPEGITSYNEQFF. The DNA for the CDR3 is TGCGCCAGCAGCCAACCCGAAGGGATTACCTCCTACAATGAGCAGTTCTTC.

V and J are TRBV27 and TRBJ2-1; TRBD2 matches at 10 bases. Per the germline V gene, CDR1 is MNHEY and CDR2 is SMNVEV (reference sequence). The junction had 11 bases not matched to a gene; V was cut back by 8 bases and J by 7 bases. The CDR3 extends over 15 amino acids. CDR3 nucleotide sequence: TGTGCCAGCCGAGACGCTAGCGGGGGAAAGAATGAGCAGTTCTTC. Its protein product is CASRDASGGKNEQFF.

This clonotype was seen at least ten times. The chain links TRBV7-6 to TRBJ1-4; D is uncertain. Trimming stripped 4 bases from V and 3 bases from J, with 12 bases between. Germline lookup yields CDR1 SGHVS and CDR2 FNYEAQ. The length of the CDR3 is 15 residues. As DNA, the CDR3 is TGTGCCAGCAGCTCCGGAAGTACCGCTAATGAAAAACTGTTTTTT. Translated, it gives CASSSGSTANEKLFF.

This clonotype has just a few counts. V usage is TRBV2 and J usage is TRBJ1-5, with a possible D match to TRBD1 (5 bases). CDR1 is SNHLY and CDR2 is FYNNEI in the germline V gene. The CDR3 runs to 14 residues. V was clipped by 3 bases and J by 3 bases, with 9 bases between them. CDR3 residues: CASSDPGINQPQHF. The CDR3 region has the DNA TGTGCCAGCAGTGATCCAGGGATCAATCAGCCCCAGCATTTT.

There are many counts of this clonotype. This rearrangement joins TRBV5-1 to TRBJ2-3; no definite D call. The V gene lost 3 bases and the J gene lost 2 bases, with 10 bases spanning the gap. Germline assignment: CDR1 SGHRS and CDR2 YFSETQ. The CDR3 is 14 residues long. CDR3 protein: CASSWTPYTDTQYF. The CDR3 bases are TGCGCCAGCAGCTGGACCCCGTACACAGATACGCAGTATTTT.

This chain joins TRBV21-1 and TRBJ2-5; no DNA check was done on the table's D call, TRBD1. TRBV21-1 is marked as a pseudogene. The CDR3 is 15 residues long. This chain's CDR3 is CASSTHGGGLETQYF. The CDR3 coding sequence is TGTGCCAGCAGCACCCACGGGGGGGGCCTTGAGACCCAGTACTTC.

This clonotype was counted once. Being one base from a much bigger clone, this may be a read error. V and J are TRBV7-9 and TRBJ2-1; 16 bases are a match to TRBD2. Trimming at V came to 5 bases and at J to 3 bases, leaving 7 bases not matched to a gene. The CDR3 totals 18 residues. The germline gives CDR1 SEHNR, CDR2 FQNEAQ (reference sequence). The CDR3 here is CASSPSGTSGGGYNEQFF. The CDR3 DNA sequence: TGTGCCAGCAGCCCAAGTGGGACTAGCGGGGGGGGCTACAATGAGCAGTTCTTC.

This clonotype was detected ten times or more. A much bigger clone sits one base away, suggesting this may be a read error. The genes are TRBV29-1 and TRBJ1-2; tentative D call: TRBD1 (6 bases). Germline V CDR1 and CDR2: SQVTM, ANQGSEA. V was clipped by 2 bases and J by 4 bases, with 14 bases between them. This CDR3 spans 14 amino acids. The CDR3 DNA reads TGCAGCGTTGAAACTTGGGGCAGGGGCTATGGCTACACCTTC. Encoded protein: CSVETWGRGYGYTF.